Listed below are T cell receptor beta chains from one sample, sequenced in a study of T-cell reconstitution after alpha-beta-depleted transplantation in children. TCRdb used MiXCR to reprocess the PCR reads, holding one entry per CDR3 protein. Of about 300,000 distinct CDR3 sequences listed, about 7.3% are singletons. Sequencing was performed on peripheral blood, taken 360 days after TCRalphabeta/CD19-depleted stem cell transplant. The source of these receptors is a female patient aged 2-9 years who had a stem cell transplant for Fanconi anemia, so the T cells may come from the graft donor. Each CDR3 is given without its conserved first and last residue.

TRBV11-2	TRBJ2-2	ASRTIGTNTGELF
TRBV5-5	TRBJ1-1	ASSFLRGRNTEAF
TRBV27	TRBJ1-5	ASSLIGGHSSNQPQH
TRBV7-8	TRBJ1-1	ASSSLQGAGRLNTEAF
TRBV7-2	TRBJ2-4	ASSLAGVPQNIQY
TRBV4-1	TRBJ2-3	ASSQHSGRSTDTQY
TRBV12-3/TRBV12-4	TRBJ2-1	ASSLTSHYYNEQF
TRBV7-9	TRBJ2-7	ASSPDRYEQY
TRBV6-6	TRBJ1-2	ASRRTGLYGYT
TRBV6-5	TRBJ1-1	ASSLRAGKGNTEAF
TRBV11-1	TRBJ1-4	ASSVFELRGRTNEKLF
TRBV2	TRBJ2-3	ASSANFKVDTQY
TRBV15	TRBJ2-3	ATSRDGGGDTQY
TRBV12-3/TRBV12-4	TRBJ1-2	ASSLSEGVPHYGYT
TRBV28	TRBJ2-5	ASTGTSRKTQY
TRBV5-1	TRBJ2-7	ASSLVLSSPEQY
TRBV6-5	TRBJ1-6	ASSYSTLGVSSYNSPLH
TRBV5-1	TRBJ2-3	ASSLTSGGAERTQY
TRBV4-3	TRBJ2-3	ASSQVNGGTDTQY
TRBV5-1	TRBJ2-1	ASNTGQGDNEQF
TRBV11-2	TRBJ2-7	ASSVWDRGSYEQY
TRBV18	TRBJ1-6	ASSRRTGQGNSPLH
TRBV11-3	TRBJ2-3	ASSAGTSGSTDTQY
TRBV4-3	TRBJ1-3	ASSQDGAGRNTIY
TRBV19	TRBJ2-4	ASSTGQTTKNIQY
TRBV28	TRBJ2-5	ASRRIAGGQETQY
TRBV20-1	TRBJ1-4	SARPGSTNEKLF
TRBV12-3/TRBV12-4	TRBJ1-1	ASSFHPGTKHLEAF
TRBV20-1	TRBJ2-5	SAVAGWETQY
TRBV20-1	TRBJ2-5	SARDSSAAETQY
TRBV6-1	TRBJ2-2	ASKAGGRTGELF
TRBV7-2	TRBJ2-4	ASSTGGGRGAKNIQY
TRBV5-1	TRBJ2-3	ASSLGAGGLTDTQY
TRBV29-1	TRBJ1-2	SVWDRGNYT
TRBV5-1	TRBJ1-1	ASSLAGYGNTEAF
TRBV5-6	TRBJ2-7	ASSPLGLVDREQY
TRBV9	TRBJ1-2	ASSGSSGDGST
TRBV28	TRBJ1-6	ASSSYSGTGFPLH
TRBV20-1	TRBJ2-5	SARTWTGTQY
TRBV7-2	TRBJ1-1	ASSLNGGKGAF
TRBV18	TRBJ2-7	ASSPISGVIYEQY
TRBV20-1	TRBJ1-2	SARDRQGAFSGYT
TRBV29-1	TRBJ2-1	SVEGGAGTGNNEQF
TRBV4-3	TRBJ1-1	ASQAEAF
TRBV6-2/TRBV6-3	TRBJ2-1	ASSFPQRANYRSSYNEQF
TRBV5-1	TRBJ2-1	ASSTDPSGSDEQF
TRBV5-1	TRBJ2-5	ASSLAGGRRETQY
TRBV2	TRBJ2-1	ASMYRYGAVEQF
TRBV7-9	TRBJ1-1	ASSLNSGAGGSEAF
TRBV6-5	TRBJ1-1	ASSYGPAMNTEAF
TRBV25-1	TRBJ2-1	ASSEGGGGAYNEQF